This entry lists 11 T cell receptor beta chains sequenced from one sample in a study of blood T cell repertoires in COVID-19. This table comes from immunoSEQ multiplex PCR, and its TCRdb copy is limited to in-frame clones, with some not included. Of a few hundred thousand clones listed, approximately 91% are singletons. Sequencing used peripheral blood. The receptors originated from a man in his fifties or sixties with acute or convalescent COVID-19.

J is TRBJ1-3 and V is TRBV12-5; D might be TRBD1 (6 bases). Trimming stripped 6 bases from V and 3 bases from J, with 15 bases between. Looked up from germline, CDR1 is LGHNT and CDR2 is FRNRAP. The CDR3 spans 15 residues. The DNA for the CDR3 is TGTGCTAGTGGCTTAGCGGGGGCATATGGAAACACCATATATTTT. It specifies CASGLAGAYGNTIYF.

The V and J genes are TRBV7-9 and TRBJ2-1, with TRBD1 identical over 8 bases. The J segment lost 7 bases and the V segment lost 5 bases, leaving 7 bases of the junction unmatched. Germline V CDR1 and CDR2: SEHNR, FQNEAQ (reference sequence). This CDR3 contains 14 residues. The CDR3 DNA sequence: TGTGCCAGCAGCACGACAGGGGATTTGAATGAGCAGTTCTTC. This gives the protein CASSTTGDLNEQFF.

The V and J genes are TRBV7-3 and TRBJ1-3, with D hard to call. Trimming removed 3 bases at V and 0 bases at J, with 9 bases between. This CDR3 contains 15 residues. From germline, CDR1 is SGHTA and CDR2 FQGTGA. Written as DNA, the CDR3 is TGTGCCAGCAGCTTGGACGGACTCTCTGGAAACACCATATATTTT. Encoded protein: CASSLDGLSGNTIYF.

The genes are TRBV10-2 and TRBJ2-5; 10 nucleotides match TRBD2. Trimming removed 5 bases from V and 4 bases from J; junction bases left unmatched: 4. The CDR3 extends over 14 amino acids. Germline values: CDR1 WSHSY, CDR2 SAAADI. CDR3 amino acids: CASSPGLARETQYF. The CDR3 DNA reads TGCGCCAGCAGTCCGGGACTAGCGAGAGAGACCCAGTACTTC.

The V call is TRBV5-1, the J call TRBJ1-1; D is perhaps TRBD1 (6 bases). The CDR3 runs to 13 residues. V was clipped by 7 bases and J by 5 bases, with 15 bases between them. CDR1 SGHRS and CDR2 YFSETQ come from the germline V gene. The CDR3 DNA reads TGCGCCAGCTCAACAGGGTCTGGGACTGAAGCTTTCTTT. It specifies CASSTGSGTEAFF.

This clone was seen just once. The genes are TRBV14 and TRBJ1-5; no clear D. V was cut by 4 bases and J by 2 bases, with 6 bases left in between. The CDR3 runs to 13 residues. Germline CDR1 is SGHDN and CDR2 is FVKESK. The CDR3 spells CASSRGGNQPQHF. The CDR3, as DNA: TGTGCCAGCAGCCGCGGGGGCAATCAGCCCCAGCATTTT.

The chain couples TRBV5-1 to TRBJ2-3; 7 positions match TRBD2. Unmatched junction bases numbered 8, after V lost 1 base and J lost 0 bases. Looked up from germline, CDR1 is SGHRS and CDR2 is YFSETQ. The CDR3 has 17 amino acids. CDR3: CASSLRFGGGSTDTQYF. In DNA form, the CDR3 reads TGCGCCAGCAGCTTGCGTTTCGGCGGGGGAAGCACAGATACGCAGTATTTT.

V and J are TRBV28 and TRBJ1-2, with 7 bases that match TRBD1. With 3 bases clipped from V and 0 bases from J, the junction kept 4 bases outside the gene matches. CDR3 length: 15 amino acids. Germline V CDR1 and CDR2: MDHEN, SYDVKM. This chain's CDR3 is CASSLPDRTNYGYTF. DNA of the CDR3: TGTGCCAGCAGTTTGCCGGACAGGACTAACTATGGCTACACCTTC.

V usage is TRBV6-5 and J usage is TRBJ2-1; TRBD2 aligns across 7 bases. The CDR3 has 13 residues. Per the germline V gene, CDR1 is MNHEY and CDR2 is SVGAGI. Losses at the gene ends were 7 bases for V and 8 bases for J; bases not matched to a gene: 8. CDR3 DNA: TGTGCCAGCACCCAACGGGAGGCGGATGAGCAGTTCTTC. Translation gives CASTQREADEQFF.

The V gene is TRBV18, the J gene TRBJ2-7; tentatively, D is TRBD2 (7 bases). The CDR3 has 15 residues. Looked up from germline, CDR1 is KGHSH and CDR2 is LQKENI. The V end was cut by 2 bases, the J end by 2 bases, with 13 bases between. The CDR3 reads CASSPARGGPYEQYF. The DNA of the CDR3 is TGTGCCAGCTCACCAGCCAGGGGAGGGCCCTACGAGCAGTACTTC.

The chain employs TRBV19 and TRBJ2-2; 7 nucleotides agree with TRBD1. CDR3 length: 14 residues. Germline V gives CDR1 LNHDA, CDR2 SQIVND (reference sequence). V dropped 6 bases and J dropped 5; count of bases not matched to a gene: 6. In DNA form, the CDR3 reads TGTGCCAGTAGGTCGGGACAGCGAACCGGGGAGCTGTTTTTT. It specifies CASRSGQRTGELFF.